The TCR beta chain described here comes from a study of OX40 agonist ivuxolimab in advanced cancers. The CDR3 has 13 amino acids. The J segment lost 6 bases and the V segment lost 5 bases, leaving 7 bases of the junction unmatched. Germline CDR1 is LNHDA and CDR2 is SQIVND (reference sequence). Libraries were prepared by immunoSEQ multiplex PCR; TCRdb keeps only in-frame clonotypes and omits some of them. The sample contains around 87,000 clones, approximately 94% of which appear only once. This specimen was CD4+ or CD8+ T cells sorted from blood, taken in a trial of the OX40 agonist ivuxolimab. The V call is TRBV19, the J call TRBJ2-7; 7 bases agree with TRBD1. The sequence derives from an adult with an advanced solid tumor such as melanoma, head and neck, liver or kidney cancer. This CDR3 reads CASSSWTGAEQYF. CDR3 nucleotides: TGTGCCAGTAGTTCATGGACAGGAGCCGAGCAGTACTTC.